Below are 31 T cell receptor beta chains sequenced from a single sample in a study of cytomegalovirus exposure and HLA in healthy donors. The PCR used 60 Vbeta and 13 Jbeta primers. The table came from immunoSEQ multiplex PCR; TCRdb's copy has only in-frame clones and leaves some out. The repertoire consists of under 150,000 clones, with over 70% occurring once and the leading ten covering around 1.5%. Sequenced: PBMCs. The origin of the receptors is a woman under 30 in good health and CMV-seronegative.

This clone was seen just once. The chain couples TRBV6-9 to TRBJ1-2; maybe TRBD1 (6 bases). CDR3 length: 11 residues. Trimming left V 10 bases short and J 11 bases short, with 17 bases between. Germline lookup yields CDR1 MNHGY and CDR2 SVAAGI. CDR3 protein: CAIGPGVRYTF. In DNA form, the CDR3 reads TGTGCCATCGGGCCAGGGGTAAGATACACCTTC.

The chain employs TRBV27 and TRBJ2-1; D is perhaps TRBD1 (5 bases). V gave up 8 bases and J gave up 0 bases, with 14 bases separating them. Germline V CDR1 and CDR2: MNHEY, SMNVEV (reference sequence). CDR3 length: 15 residues. This chain's CDR3 is CASALLQGSYNEQFF. The CDR3 DNA sequence: TGTGCCAGCGCCCTCCTGCAGGGCTCCTACAATGAGCAGTTCTTC.

The chain has TRBV2 and TRBJ1-2, with D hard to call. Per the germline V gene, CDR1 is SNHLY and CDR2 is FYNNEI. The V and J ends lost 2 bases and 5 bases respectively, with 12 bases between them. The CDR3 has 14 amino acids. The CDR3 loop reads CASSETDRGYGYTF. The CDR3 DNA reads TGTGCCAGCAGTGAAACAGACCGGGGATATGGCTACACCTTC. The full variable domain, completed using reference TRBV2 and TRBJ1-2, is EPEVTQTPSHQVTQMGQEVILRCVPISNHLYFYWYRQILGQKVEFLVSFYNNEISEKSEIFDDQFSVERPDGSNFTLKIRSTKLEDSAMYFCASSETDRGYGYTFGSGTRLTVV.

This chain connects TRBV4-1 to TRBJ2-1; no definite D call. CDR1 and CDR2 (germline): MGHRA, YSYEKL. V dropped 3 bases and J dropped 7 bases, with 7 bases sitting between them. This CDR3 has 12 amino acids. CDR3 sequence: CASSQRKNEQFF. In nucleotides, the CDR3 is TGCGCCAGCAGCCAGAGGAAAAATGAGCAGTTCTTC.

This clone was seen a few times. The CDR3 DNA sequence: TGTGCCAGCACCACGGGGGAGGGTTCACCCCTCCACTTT. Its translation: CASTTGEGSPLHF. The rearrangement uses TRBV6-5 and TRBJ1-6; weak D call: TRBD1 (5 bases). Germline-derived CDR1 and CDR2 are MNHEY and SVGAGI. Trimming took 7 bases from V and 9 from J, leaving 13 bases between them. The length of the CDR3 is 13 residues.

V gene TRBV2 combines with J gene TRBJ1-5, with TRBD1 matching over 7 bases. V lost 2 bases to trimming and J lost 6 bases; unmatched junction nucleotides: 4. The CDR3 spans 14 residues. Germline V gene data show CDR1 as SNHLY and CDR2 as FYNNEI. In DNA, the CDR3 is TGTGCCAGCAGTGAACAGGGGGGAGCTCAGCCCCAGCATTTT. It translates to CASSEQGGAQPQHF.

This clone is a singleton in its sample. The genes are TRBV19 and TRBJ2-3; 9 nucleotides match TRBD2. The CDR3 is made up of 15 amino acids. CDR1 and CDR2 from the germline V gene are LNHDA and SQIVND (reference sequence). V gave up 5 bases and J gave up 2 bases; unmatched junction bases: 5. The CDR3 nucleotides read TGTGCCAGTAGTTGGCTAGCGGGAAACACAGATACGCAGTATTTT. Translating gives CASSWLAGNTDTQYF.

The chain has TRBV5-4 and TRBJ1-5; unclear D gene. The CDR3 has 12 amino acids. V dropped 6 bases and J dropped 9 bases, with 13 bases sitting between them. Per the germline V gene, CDR1 is SGHNT and CDR2 is YYREEE (reference sequence). The CDR3 sequence: CASIIKGVPQHF. CDR3 nucleotides: TGTGCCAGCATCATTAAGGGAGTGCCCCAGCATTTT.

This chain joins TRBV9 and TRBJ1-2; 8 positions match TRBD1. V lost 3 bases and J lost 6; bases outside the gene matches: 7. Germline loops: CDR1 SGDLS, CDR2 YYNGEE. The CDR3 runs 14 residues. The CDR3 sequence: CASSAAGGQNGYTF. The DNA of the CDR3 is TGTGCCAGCAGCGCGGCAGGGGGCCAAAATGGCTACACCTTC. Full variable domain (outside the CDR3, taken from reference TRBV9 and TRBJ1-2): DSGVTQTPKHLITATGQRVTLRCSPRSGDLSVYWYQQSLDQGLQFLIQYYNGEERAKGNILERFSAQQFPDLHSELNLSSLELGDSALYFCASSAAGGQNGYTFGSGTRLTVV.

This sequence joins TRBV6-4 and TRBJ2-7, with 8 positions matching TRBD2. The V segment lost 6 bases and the J segment 7 bases; nucleotides outside the gene matches: 11. The germline V gene encodes CDR1 MRHNA and CDR2 SNTAGT. This CDR3 has 14 amino acids. The CDR3 spells CASRLLAESGEQYF. In DNA, the CDR3 is TGTGCCAGCAGGCTACTAGCGGAATCTGGAGAGCAGTACTTC.

This sequence joins TRBV13 and TRBJ2-2; TRBD1 is a possible D gene (6 bases). Trimming cost V 5 bases and J 1 base, with 17 bases left between them. The germline gives CDR1 PRHDT, CDR2 FYEKMQ (reference sequence). This CDR3 has 17 residues. CDR3 protein: CASSPGMGAVNTGELFF. The CDR3 region has the DNA TGTGCCAGCAGCCCGGGTATGGGGGCGGTGAACACCGGGGAGCTGTTTTTT.

This rearrangement joins TRBV4-1 to TRBJ2-3; 10 positions match TRBD2. V was clipped by 0 bases and J by 1 base; unmatched bases: 7. Germline loops: CDR1 MGHRA, CDR2 YSYEKL. The CDR3 is 18 residues long. CDR3 DNA: TGCGCCAGCAGCCAAGATTTGGGACTAGCGTTCGGCACAGATACGCAGTATTTT. Protein sequence: CASSQDLGLAFGTDTQYF.

The chain couples TRBV14 to TRBJ1-1; a weak D match, TRBD1 (6 bases). Looked up from germline, CDR1 is SGHDN and CDR2 is FVKESK. V was shortened by 4 bases and J by 8 bases, with 11 bases between the two germline ends. The CDR3 runs 12 residues. CDR3 region: CASSPNRVEAFF. The CDR3 nucleotides are TGTGCCAGCAGCCCGAACAGGGTAGAAGCTTTCTTT.

The chain's CDR3 is CASSMEGLAGNNEQFF. The CDR3 region has the DNA TGCGCCAGCAGCATGGAAGGACTAGCGGGAAACAATGAGCAGTTCTTC. This chain joins TRBV5-1 and TRBJ2-1, with 12 bases matching TRBD2. CDR1 SGHRS and CDR2 YFSETQ come from the germline V gene. The CDR3 spans 16 residues. V gave up 4 bases and J gave up 5 bases; unmatched junction bases: 7. The full variable domain, in which reference TRBV5-1 and TRBJ2-1 provide the parts outside the CDR3, is KAGVTQTPRYLIKTRGQQVTLSCSPISGHRSVSWYQQTPGQGLQFLFEYFSETQRNKGNFPGRFSGRQFSNSRSEMNVSTLELGDSALYLCASSMEGLAGNNEQFFGPGTRLTVL.

The J gene is TRBJ2-3, the V gene TRBV12-5, with 7 bases that match TRBD1. The CDR3 contains 13 residues. The V segment lost 5 bases and the J segment 8 bases; nucleotides outside the gene matches: 7. Germline CDR1 LGHNT, CDR2 FRNRAP. Written as DNA, the CDR3 is TGTGCTAGTGGTACAATACAGGGGACTACGCAGTATTTT. It yields the protein CASGTIQGTTQYF. The full variable domain, its missing parts supplied by reference TRBV12-5 and TRBJ2-3, is DARVTQTPRHKVTEMGQEVTMRCQPILGHNTVFWYRQTMMQGLELLAYFRNRAPLDDSGMPKDRFSAEMPDATLATLKIQPSEPRDSAVYFCASGTIQGTTQYFGPGTRLTVL.

This clone was found a few times. This chain joins TRBV6-1 and TRBJ2-3; possibly TRBD2 for D (7 bases). The CDR3 covers 15 residues. In germline, CDR1 is MNHNS, CDR2 SASEGT. V lost 2 bases to trimming and J lost 4 bases, with 13 bases between them. The DNA for the CDR3 is TGTGCCAGCAGTGAAACAAGCGGGACATCAGATACGCAGTATTTT. It encodes CASSETSGTSDTQYF.

This chain links TRBV19 with TRBJ2-7, with 7 nucleotides matching TRBD1. Germline assignment: CDR1 LNHDA and CDR2 SQIVND (reference sequence). Germline trimming cut 2 bases from V and 6 bases from J; bases unmatched to any gene: 1. The CDR3 runs 12 residues. The CDR3 reads CASSITGAEQYF. The DNA of the CDR3 is TGTGCCAGTAGTATAACAGGGGCCGAGCAGTACTTC.

This rearrangement joins TRBV2 to TRBJ2-3, with D perhaps TRBD2 (5 bases). The CDR3 loop spans 14 amino acids. CDR1 and CDR2 (germline): SNHLY, FYNNEI. Deletions cut 3 bases from V and 2 bases from J, with 9 bases between. The DNA of the CDR3 is TGTGCCAGCAGTGAGACGGGAACCACAGATACGCAGTATTTT. It codes for CASSETGTTDTQYF.

This clone was counted a few times. This rearrangement joins TRBV5-1 to TRBJ2-3, with 7 bases matching TRBD2. Trimming at V came to 5 bases and at J to 2 bases, leaving 8 bases not matched to a gene. The germline gives CDR1 SGHRS, CDR2 YFSETQ. There are 15 residues in the CDR3. This CDR3 reads CASSYAGTITDTQYF. Here the CDR3 DNA reads TGCGCCAGCAGTTACGCCGGGACTATCACAGATACGCAGTATTTT. Full variable domain (missing parts from reference TRBV5-1 and TRBJ2-3): KAGVTQTPRYLIKTRGQQVTLSCSPISGHRSVSWYQQTPGQGLQFLFEYFSETQRNKGNFPGRFSGRQFSNSRSEMNVSTLELGDSALYLCASSYAGTITDTQYFGPGTRLTVL.

The table lists this clone with a few counts. V gene TRBV5-1 combines with J gene TRBJ2-7; D is possibly TRBD2 (5 bases). This CDR3 contains 16 residues. V dropped 4 bases and J dropped 0 bases, with 17 bases sitting between them. CDR1 is SGHRS, CDR2 YFSETQ, per germline. The CDR3: CASSPRVGAISYEQYF. The CDR3 DNA reads as TGCGCCAGCAGCCCGAGGGTGGGAGCGATCTCCTACGAGCAGTACTTC.

In this sample, this clone turned up once. V is TRBV30 and J is TRBJ2-5; TRBD2 agrees at 9 bases. V lost 0 bases to trimming and J lost 2 bases; unmatched junction nucleotides: 7. The CDR3 contains 16 residues. Germline CDR1 is GTSNPN and CDR2 is SVGIG (reference sequence). CDR3 nucleotide sequence: TGTGCCTGGAGTGTAAAGGCGGGGGGGAATCAAGAGACCCAGTACTTC. This translates into CAWSVKAGGNQETQYF.

V usage is TRBV27 and J usage is TRBJ2-7; TRBD1 is a possible D gene (6 bases). Looked up from germline, CDR1 is MNHEY and CDR2 is SMNVEV (reference sequence). Trimming removed 5 bases at V and 4 bases at J, with 9 bases between. This CDR3 contains 12 residues. The CDR3 protein is CASSQDRYEQYF. In DNA, the CDR3 is TGTGCCAGCAGTCAAGACAGGTACGAGCAGTACTTC.

The chain is built from TRBV19 and TRBJ1-3, with D hard to call. The germline V gene encodes CDR1 LNHDA and CDR2 SQIVND (reference sequence). The V gene lost 4 bases and the J gene lost 1 base, with 11 bases spanning the gap. CDR3 length: 15 residues. Written as DNA, the CDR3 is TGTGCCAGTAGTACCATAGGAGGATCTGGAAACACCATATATTTT. Its protein is CASSTIGGSGNTIYF.

This sequence joins TRBV5-6 and TRBJ1-2, with D unresolved. With 3 bases removed from V and 4 bases from J, the gap between germline ends came to 4 bases. The CDR3 runs to 11 residues. The V gene's germline CDR1 is SGHDT and CDR2 YYEEEE. CDR3 coding DNA: TGTGCCAGCAGCTGGGCCTATGGCTACACCTTC. This gives the protein CASSWAYGYTF.

Concerning this clone: One end of the junction does not line up with germline, which may come from a read error. The chain joins TRBV11-2 to TRBJ1-2; possibly TRBD1 for D (5 bases). Germline CDR1 reads SGHAT; CDR2 reads FQNNGV. This CDR3 spans 14 amino acids. The CDR3 nucleotides are TGTGCCAGCAGCTTACCAGGGTTGATCTATGGTTACACCTTC. Protein product: CASSLPGLIYGYTF.

This clone has a handful of counts. The chain has TRBV6-7 and TRBJ2-7, with 10 bases that match TRBD1. TRBV6-7 is placed among ORFs of uncertain function. Trimming removed 2 bases from V and 0 bases from J; junction bases left unmatched: 7. CDR3 length equals 17 residues. CDR3 region: CASSYGTGDPTSYEQYF. CDR3 DNA: TGTGCCAGCAGTTACGGGACAGGGGATCCTACCTCCTACGAGCAGTACTTC.

In this sample, this clone turned up a few times. The gene calls are TRBV6-6 and TRBJ2-3; D unclear. This CDR3 region has 14 residues. Looked up from germline, CDR1 is MNHNY and CDR2 is SVGAGI (reference sequence). V lost 7 bases and J lost 0, with 11 bases in between. Here the CDR3 DNA reads TGTGCCAGCACCCAAATGGAGAGCACAGATACGCAGTATTTT. Translating gives CASTQMESTDTQYF.

The chain is built from TRBV27 and TRBJ1-1; maybe TRBD1 (5 bases). This CDR3 has 15 residues. V shed 4 bases and J shed 0 bases, with 12 bases lying between them. Germline V gene sequence: CDR1 MNHEY, CDR2 SMNVEV (reference sequence). CDR3 residues: CASSSPRGMNTEAFF. Written as DNA, the CDR3 is TGTGCCAGCAGTTCCCCCCGGGGGATGAACACTGAAGCTTTCTTT.

This clone was counted between two and nine times. The V gene is TRBV5-6, the J gene TRBJ1-5; 9 bases map to TRBD1. V gave up 3 bases and J gave up 4 bases; unmatched junction bases: 5. CDR1 SGHDT and CDR2 YYEEEE come from the germline V gene. The CDR3 is 15 residues long. The CDR3 protein is CASSSGQGFNQPQHF. In nucleotides, the CDR3 is TGTGCCAGCAGCTCCGGACAGGGGTTTAATCAGCCCCAGCATTTT.

This chain joins TRBV6-1 and TRBJ2-3; D might be TRBD2 (7 bases). Germline V gives CDR1 MNHNS, CDR2 SASEGT. The CDR3 sequence is 18 residues long. V lost 2 bases, J lost 2 bases, and 20 bases lay in between. The CDR3 DNA is TGTGCCAGCAGTGAATTAACTAATCGGGGGGCGCCCACAGATACGCAGTATTTT. It codes for CASSELTNRGAPTDTQYF.

This chain uses TRBV10-3 with TRBJ2-5; TRBD1 matches at 9 bases. Germline V gives CDR1 ENHRY, CDR2 SYGVKD. V dropped 7 bases and J dropped 4; count of bases not matched to a gene: 1. CDR3 length equals 12 residues. The CDR3 DNA follows: TGTGCCATCAAGACAGGGGGAGAGACCCAGTACTTC. Protein sequence: CAIKTGGETQYF.